The next 18 T cell receptor beta chains were all read from a single sample in a study of Ad26.COV2.S vaccination and SARS-CoV-2 variants. Libraries were prepared by immunoSEQ multiplex PCR; TCRdb keeps only in-frame clonotypes and omits some of them. Among around 450,000 clones listed, 89% were seen once. Treatment specified: 19 received Ad26.COV2.S at low or high dose, single or two shots; about 5 received placebo; per-sample allocation not given. It was on day 63 after the first vaccine or placebo injection that samples were taken. Specimen: peripheral blood, collected in a trial of Ad26.COV2.S vaccine versus placebo. The origin of the receptors is a person aged 18-60 years who received the Ad26.COV2.S COVID-19 vaccine or a placebo.

CDR3 residues: CASSFLGGGGQPQHF. The CDR3 DNA follows: TGTGCCAGCAGCTTCTTAGGGGGTGGGGGGCAGCCCCAGCATTTT. The gene calls are TRBV7-2 and TRBJ1-5; D might be TRBD1 (6 bases). Germline V lookup: CDR1 SGHTA, CDR2 FQGNSA. The CDR3 consists of 15 residues. The V end lost 3 bases, the J end lost 7 bases, and 16 bases lay between the germline ends.

The chain couples TRBV5-1 to TRBJ1-5; D is perhaps TRBD1 (5 bases). The length of the CDR3 is 15 residues. Trimming pared 0 bases from V and 5 bases from J, leaving 12 bases between. Germline V gene sequence: CDR1 SGHRS, CDR2 YFSETQ. CDR3 region: CASSLDAGSDQPQHF. The CDR3 region has the DNA TGCGCCAGCAGCTTGGACGCAGGGTCCGATCAGCCCCAGCATTTT.

The rearrangement joins TRBV5-6 to TRBJ1-1, with a possible D match to TRBD1 (6 bases). CDR3 length: 19 amino acids. Germline V gene data show CDR1 as SGHDT and CDR2 as YYEEEE. The V and J ends lost 4 bases and 12 bases respectively, with 37 bases between them. CDR3 protein: CASSDNWILDRYGTTKTFF. In DNA form, the CDR3 reads TGTGCCAGCAGCGATAATTGGATTCTCGACCGTTACGGGACAACTAAGACTTTCTTT.

The V and J genes are TRBV12-3 or TRBV12-4 and TRBJ2-7; D ambiguous. CDR3 length: 13 residues. V shed 5 bases and J shed 4 bases, with 12 bases lying between them. The CDR3 bases are TGTGCCAGCAGTGCCGGGCCAAAATACGAGCAGTACTTC. It is translated as CASSAGPKYEQYF.

V usage is TRBV15 and J usage is TRBJ2-5; perhaps TRBD2 as D (7 bases). CDR3 length equals 16 residues. The V and J ends lost 1 base and 6 bases respectively, with 18 bases between them. CDR1 is LNHNV and CDR2 is YYDKDF in the germline V gene (reference sequence). For the CDR3, the DNA is TGTGCCACCAGCAGAGGGGGGGGCGAAGTCGACAAGACCCAGTACTTC. Translated, it gives CATSRGGGEVDKTQYF.

The rearrangement links TRBV9 to TRBJ1-4; TRBD1 agrees at 7 bases. With 2 bases clipped from V and 8 bases from J, the junction kept 12 bases outside the gene matches. Germline V CDR1 and CDR2: SGDLS, YYNGEE. CDR3 length: 16 residues. CDR3 nucleotide sequence: TGTGCCAGCAGCGTTGGCAGGGGGGGCTTCGGGGAAAAACTGTTTTTT. Its translation is CASSVGRGGFGEKLFF.

This clone was detected only a few times. The chain is built from TRBV5-6 and TRBJ2-7; perhaps TRBD2 as D (7 bases). This CDR3 spans 14 amino acids. V was cut by 4 bases and J by 5 bases, with 16 bases left in between. Germline V gives CDR1 SGHDT, CDR2 YYEEEE. CDR3 coding DNA: TGTGCCAGCAGCCGACGGGGGGCATTCCACGAGCAGTACGTC. It is translated as CASSRRGAFHEQYV.

V is TRBV7-9 and J is TRBJ2-1; 11 bases fit TRBD2. With V trimmed by 5 bases and J by 7 bases, 10 bases remained unmatched. Per the germline V gene, CDR1 is SEHNR and CDR2 is FQNEAQ (reference sequence). This CDR3 comprises 16 residues. The DNA of the CDR3 is TGTGCCAGCAGCCCGATAGCGGGAGGGCCACTGAATGAGCAGTTCTTC. It translates to CASSPIAGGPLNEQFF.

This clone was detected only a few times. The genes are TRBV4-2 and TRBJ2-2, with 7 bases matching TRBD2. Germline V gene lookup returns CDR1 LGHNA and CDR2 YNFKEQ. V gave up 0 bases and J gave up 2 bases; unmatched junction bases: 9. The CDR3 spans 18 residues. The CDR3 DNA reads TGTGCCAGCAGCCAAGATGTGGTCGGGAGGCCCAACACCGGGGAGCTGTTTTTT. Its translation: CASSQDVVGRPNTGELFF.

The chain joins TRBV5-1 to TRBJ1-2; D gene unclear. The CDR3 covers 15 residues. In germline, CDR1 is SGHRS, CDR2 YFSETQ. V was trimmed by 0 bases and J by 5 bases, leaving 14 bases between them. The DNA for the CDR3 is TGCGCCAGCAGCTTGGGGGGTTCAGCTCTTTATGGCTACACCTTC. Its protein is CASSLGGSALYGYTF.

V gene TRBV6-2 or TRBV6-3 combines with J gene TRBJ2-3; D is unclear. This CDR3 comprises 15 residues. Between the trimmed V and J ends, which lost 6 bases and 1 base, there was a span of 14 bases. Germline V gives CDR1 MNHEY, CDR2 SVGEGT. The CDR3 coding sequence is TGTGCCAGCAGCCACCCAATTCGGGGCACAGATACGCAGTATTTT. Residues: CASSHPIRGTDTQYF.

V usage is TRBV10-3 and J usage is TRBJ2-2, with unresolved D. The germline CDR1 and CDR2 sequences are ENHRY and SYGVKD. With 11 bases removed from V and 1 base from J, the gap between germline ends came to 17 bases. This CDR3 is 15 amino acids long. The CDR3 loop is CAANHGLGNTGELFF. The CDR3 nucleotides are TGTGCCGCCAACCACGGCCTCGGGAACACCGGGGAGCTGTTTTTT.

The chain combines TRBV19 with TRBJ2-5; D is perhaps TRBD1 or TRBD2 (5 bases each). V was cut by 1 base and J by 7 bases, with 10 bases left in between. Germline-derived CDR1 and CDR2 are LNHDA and SQIVND (reference sequence). This CDR3 region has 13 residues. The CDR3 region has the DNA TGTGCCAGTAGTATAGGAGGGGCTGTGACCCAGTACTTC. Protein product: CASSIGGAVTQYF.

The V gene is TRBV30, the J gene TRBJ1-3, with unresolved D. Germline CDR1 reads GTSNPN; CDR2 reads SVGIG (reference sequence). The CDR3 totals 16 residues. V lost 0 bases, J lost 3 bases, and 15 bases lay in between. DNA of the CDR3: TGTGCCTGGAGTGTTGGGGAGGCGCTCGGTGGAAACACCATATATTTT. This codes for CAWSVGEALGGNTIYF.

This clone was picked up one time. This sequence joins TRBV10-3 and TRBJ2-1, with 8 positions matching TRBD2. The V gene end was trimmed by 0 bases and the J gene end by 1 base; junction bases not matched to a gene: 8. The CDR3 contains 18 residues. From germline, CDR1 is ENHRY and CDR2 SYGVKD. The DNA of the CDR3 is TGTGCCATCAGTGAGTCGCAACTAGCGGAATGGTCCTACAATGAGCAGTTCTTC. Its translation is CAISESQLAEWSYNEQFF.

CDR3 DNA: TGTGCCAGCAGTTTATGGGCAGGGCGGGGTGAAGCTTTCTTT. Translation: CASSLWAGRGEAFF. The gene calls are TRBV28 and TRBJ1-1; TRBD1 might be the D (5 bases). V was trimmed by 0 bases and J by 7 bases, leaving 12 bases between them. The CDR3 has 14 amino acids. From germline, CDR1 is MDHEN and CDR2 SYDVKM.

The chain uses TRBV9 and TRBJ2-5, with 9 bases lining up with TRBD2. The CDR3 has 16 residues. With V trimmed by 0 bases and J by 2 bases, 5 bases remained unmatched. Looked up from germline, CDR1 is SGDLS and CDR2 is YYNGEE. CDR3 amino acids: CASSVGTSGPQETQYF. In nucleotides, the CDR3 is TGTGCCAGCAGCGTAGGTACTAGCGGGCCTCAAGAGACCCAGTACTTC.

This clone showed up just a few times. J is TRBJ2-4 and V is TRBV5-5; 9 bases match TRBD1. Trimming took 2 bases from V and 1 from J; bases not matched to a gene: 7. Germline assignment: CDR1 SGHKS and CDR2 YYEKEE (reference sequence). The CDR3 runs 17 residues. The CDR3 loop is CASSLHGTGKAKNIQYF. DNA for the CDR3: TGTGCCAGCAGCTTACACGGGACAGGGAAGGCCAAAAACATTCAGTACTTC. The variable domain in full, with the rest retrieved from reference TRBV5-5 and TRBJ2-4, is DAGVTQSPTHLIKTRGQQVTLRCSPISGHKSVSWYQQVLGQGPQFIFQYYEKEERGRGNFPDRFSARQFPNYSSELNVNALLLGDSALYLCASSLHGTGKAKNIQYFGAGTRLSVL.